This TCR beta chain came from a study of T-cell memory formation after mild COVID-19. The CDR3 totals 12 residues. The ends were cut back, 2 bases at V and 7 bases at J, with 8 bases in the middle. A note on this clonotype: Its antigen is still unknown.

A single record per CDR3 protein comes from TCRdb applying MiXCR to the 5' RACE reads. This sample has under 600,000 distinct CDR3 sequences, with less than 25% found just once. Study outcomes and limitations: The SARS-CoV-2 specificity of second-wave clones reaching peak at day 37 remained unverified.

The receptor comes from an adult woman who had mild COVID-19 (a few samples of this study predate the infection). Cell type and time point are not known. The V and J genes are TRBV12-3 or TRBV12-4 and TRBJ1-1; no clear D gene. The sample taken for sequencing was PBMCs or a T cell subset sorted from them (not recorded which). CDR3 loop: CASSLFGDEAFF. The CDR3 bases are TGTGCCAGCAGTTTATTCGGGGATGAAGCTTTCTTT.